This T cell receptor (beta chain) was profiled in a study of CD8 T cells in Susac syndrome. The authors reverse transcribed roughly 0.5 to 1 ug RNA with random hexamers. One entry per CDR3 protein results from TCRdb running MiXCR on the immunoSEQ multiplex PCR reads. The table has just over 80,000 distinct CDR3 sequences, around 94% seen once. CDR3 length equals 18 residues. J lost 6 bases, V lost 5 bases, and 14 bases had no gene match. Per the germline V gene, CDR1 is LGHNA and CDR2 is YSLEER. The sequenced sample consisted of CD8+ T cells from PBMCs. The sequence derives from a human donor in good health. This chain links TRBV4-3 with TRBJ2-2; TRBD2 matches at 11 bases. The DNA for the CDR3 is TGCGCCAGCAGCAAACCCCCCGCCCGACTAGCGGGGTCCGGGGAGCTGTTTTTT. Translating gives CASSKPPARLAGSGELFF.